This TCR beta chain was retrieved from a study of technical replicates of blood from a few donors. Method: immunoSEQ multiplex PCR; TCRdb's copy keeps in-frame clones and lacks some. The data hold tens of thousands of clones, with approximately 94% observed a single time. CDR1 MDHEN and CDR2 SYDVKM come from the germline V gene. V dropped 6 bases and J dropped 3; count of bases not matched to a gene: 6. This CDR3 is 14 amino acids long. The chain combines TRBV28 with TRBJ2-7, with 9 bases matching TRBD2. Sequencing was carried out using T cells isolated from PBMCs. The origin of this receptor is a human donor in good health. CDR3 nucleotide sequence: TGTGCCAGCAGAGATAGCGGGAGTCTCTACGAGCAGTACTTC. This translates into CASRDSGSLYEQYF.